This entry concerns a single T cell receptor (beta chain). Its antigen is not identified. This sample was taken from a study of T cells in tuberculosis. Profiling relied on immunoSEQ multiplex PCR, and the TCRdb table lists in-frame clones only, not all of them. The table shows about 43,000 clones, with approximately 94% occurring only once. Study-wide findings and caveats: Smaller distances to GMM-specific TCRs suggested their expansion in active tuberculosis.

Germline V gene data show CDR1 as LNHDA and CDR2 as SQIVND (reference sequence). Deletions cut 5 bases from V and 3 bases from J, with 10 bases between. This CDR3 region has 13 residues. Sample: PBMCs. V gene TRBV19 combines with J gene TRBJ1-1; D unclear. This TCR came from a donor aged 10 to 29 with latent tuberculosis or without tuberculosis infection. Some clones in this sample may be carry-over from other donors' samples. CDR3 sequence reads: CASSEEGYTEAFF. CDR3 nucleotides: TGTGCCAGTAGTGAGGAGGGTTACACTGAAGCTTTCTTT.